This paragraph reports one T cell receptor (beta chain). The V end was cut by 8 bases, the J end by 7 bases, with 28 bases between. This CDR3 comprises 17 residues. Per the germline V gene, CDR1 is SGHTS and CDR2 is YDEGEE. These data belong to a study of PD-L1 blockade in urothelial cancer. At the level of the study: Earlier, patients had received 0 to 3 chemotherapy regimens.

Clones were read by immunoSEQ multiplex PCR, and TCRdb kept only the in-frame ones, dropping some. The sample holds tens of thousands of clones, about four fifths seen once. Patients had urothelial carcinoma that was locally advanced or metastatic. This chain links TRBV5-8 with TRBJ2-1, with D perhaps TRBD2 (5 bases). The receptor comes from a man in his 70s with urothelial cancer. The sequencing used PBMCs, collected around atezolizumab (anti-PD-L1) treatment. CDR3 DNA sequence: TGTGCCAGTCACCTCCCAGCGGACCCATTTACGGGAAATGAGCAGTTCTTC. It is translated as CASHLPADPFTGNEQFF.